The present TCR beta chain was sequenced within a study of vaccination and CD4 T cells after COVID-19. Cultured CD4+ T-cell DNA underwent Oncomine TCR Beta short-read sequencing. MiXCR was run by TCRdb on the PCR reads, yielding one entry per CDR3 protein. The profile covers about 20,000 distinct CDR3 sequences, with under 30% appearing a single time and 17% taken by the ten largest. With respect to this clonotype: The target antigen is unknown.

The CDR3 sequence is 14 residues long. Treatment specified: approximately nine-day PBMC culture with coronavirus spike peptide pools or control peptides (ViraFEST assay). The V call is TRBV12-2, the J call TRBJ2-4. TRBV12-2 is given as a pseudogene. The sequence was obtained from a human donor with COVID-19. The sequencing sample was made of cultured CD4+ T cells from blood. The CDR3 DNA follows: TGTGCAAGTCGCTTCCCGATTGGGGAAAACATTCAGTACTTC. Amino acids: CASRFPIGENIQYF.